This passage covers 10 T cell receptor beta chains from one sample sequenced in a study of blood T cell repertoires in COVID-19. TCRdb keeps only in-frame clones here, not all; method: immunoSEQ multiplex PCR. The sample has fewer than 250,000 clones, about 83% seen once. Sequences were obtained from peripheral blood. The receptors shown here come from a man aged 50 to 59 with active or convalescent COVID-19.

This clone was counted a few times. V is TRBV19 and J is TRBJ2-2, with D hard to call. Germline CDR1 LNHDA, CDR2 SQIVND (reference sequence). CDR3 length: 12 residues. The V end lost 10 bases, the J end lost 6 bases, and 12 bases lay between the germline ends. The CDR3 DNA reads TGTGCCACCCGGAGATGGGCCGGGGAGCTGTTTTTT. Translation gives CATRRWAGELFF.

The V gene is TRBV30, the J gene TRBJ1-5; 8 bases are a match to TRBD1. The CDR3 loop spans 13 amino acids. Germline V gene data show CDR1 as GTSNPN and CDR2 as SVGIG (reference sequence). With V trimmed by 5 bases and J by 0 bases, 0 bases remained unmatched. Here the CDR3 reads CAWDRGSNQPQHF. The CDR3 DNA reads as TGTGCCTGGGACAGGGGTAGCAATCAGCCCCAGCATTTT.

V usage is TRBV18 and J usage is TRBJ2-2, with D possibly being TRBD2 (5 bases). Germline V gives CDR1 KGHSH, CDR2 LQKENI. The CDR3 is 18 residues long. Between the trimmed V and J ends, which lost 0 bases and 1 base, there was a span of 15 bases. The DNA of the CDR3 is TGTGCCAGCTCACCACCGTTCGGAGGCGAACAGAACACCGGGGAGCTGTTTTTT. Protein product: CASSPPFGGEQNTGELFF.

The rearrangement joins TRBV19 to TRBJ1-5; D is possibly TRBD1 (6 bases). The germline V gene has CDR1 LNHDA and CDR2 SQIVND (reference sequence). With 3 bases removed from V and 9 bases from J, the gap between germline ends came to 21 bases. The length of the CDR3 is 16 residues. The CDR3: CASSMSAAGGRWPQHF. CDR3 DNA sequence: TGTGCCAGTAGTATGAGCGCGGCGGGGGGGCGGTGGCCCCAGCATTTT. Supplemented by reference TRBV19 and TRBJ1-5, the full variable domain reads DGGITQSPKYLFRKEGQNVTLSCEQNLNHDAMYWYRQDPGQGLRLIYYSQIVNDFQKGDIAEGYSVSREKKESFPLTVTSAQKNPTAFYLCASSMSAAGGRWPQHFGDGTRLSIL.

This chain links TRBV18 with TRBJ2-1; D may be TRBD2 (6 bases). Trimming pared 6 bases from V and 3 bases from J, leaving 15 bases between. The CDR3 extends over 15 amino acids. Germline V lookup: CDR1 KGHSH, CDR2 LQKENI. For the CDR3, the DNA is TGTGCCAGCTCCCAATTGGACGGGGGCTACAATGAGCAGTTCTTC. Amino acid sequence: CASSQLDGGYNEQFF.

CDR3 coding DNA: TGTGCCAGCAGGGAGGGTATTGCAGATACGCAGTATTTT. This codes for CASREGIADTQYF. The chain couples TRBV6-5 to TRBJ2-3, with D tentatively TRBD2 (6 bases). V lost 6 bases, J lost 4 bases, and 11 bases lay in between. The CDR3 extends over 13 amino acids. Germline CDR1 MNHEY, CDR2 SVGAGI.

V is TRBV18 and J is TRBJ1-2; TRBD1 matches at 10 bases. J lost 2 bases, V lost 2 bases, and 8 bases had no gene match. CDR3 length: 17 residues. CDR1 is KGHSH and CDR2 is LQKENI in the germline V gene. In DNA form, the CDR3 reads TGTGCCAGCTCACCATACGCCGGGACAGGGGAGAACTATGGCTACACCTTC. It specifies CASSPYAGTGENYGYTF. Full variable domain (outside the CDR3, taken from reference TRBV18 and TRBJ1-2): NAGVMQNPRHLVRRRGQEARLRCSPMKGHSHVYWYRQLPEEGLKFMVYLQKENIIDESGMPKERFSAEFPKEGPSILRIQQVVRGDSAAYFCASSPYAGTGENYGYTFGSGTRLTVV.

V gene TRBV9 combines with J gene TRBJ2-5, with 15 bases identical to TRBD2. The junction had 2 bases not matched to a gene; V was cut back by 3 bases and J by 2 bases. This CDR3 region has 16 residues. Germline CDR1 reads SGDLS; CDR2 reads YYNGEE. The chain's CDR3 is CASSAGLAGGQETQYF. CDR3 in DNA: TGTGCCAGCAGCGCTGGACTAGCGGGGGGGCAAGAGACCCAGTACTTC.

The J gene is TRBJ2-5, the V gene TRBV5-6; D is perhaps TRBD2 (6 bases). V lost 4 bases to trimming and J lost 7 bases, with 17 bases between them. CDR1 SGHDT and CDR2 YYEEEE come from the germline V gene. The length of the CDR3 is 14 residues. CDR3 DNA: TGTGCCAGCAGCCCCCCGGGACTCCGAGGGACCCAGTACTTC. It translates to CASSPPGLRGTQYF.

The chain employs TRBV7-9 and TRBJ2-1, with D unresolved. CDR1 is SEHNR and CDR2 is FQNEAQ in the germline V gene (reference sequence). The CDR3 covers 14 residues. Trimming left V 6 bases short and J 3 bases short, with 12 bases between. CDR3 sequence: CASSEEPDYNEQFF. DNA of the CDR3: TGTGCCAGCAGTGAGGAGCCAGACTACAATGAGCAGTTCTTC.